The 26 T cell receptor beta chains listed next were all sequenced from one sample in a study of immune characterization of retroperitoneal liposarcoma. TCRdb recomputed calls from the PCR reads with MiXCR, one row per CDR3 protein. The sample shows several thousand distinct CDR3 sequences, under 30% of them seen only once. The specimen sequenced was blood. Receptors originate from a male donor with retroperitoneal liposarcoma.

The rearrangement uses TRBV7-6 and TRBJ2-1; D is unclear. The J call is in doubt because the DNA end fits TRBJ2-7 better. This CDR3 is 13 amino acids long. Germline assignment: CDR1 SGHVS and CDR2 FNYEAQ. Written as DNA, the CDR3 is TGTGCCAGCAGCTTAGCGTACTTCAATGAGCAGTACTTC. It specifies CASSLAYFNEQYF.

The chain has TRBV6-1 and TRBJ2-1; 7 bases align to TRBD1. The J call is doubtful: the DNA matches TRBJ2-5 better. CDR3 length: 13 amino acids. The V gene's germline CDR1 is MNHNS and CDR2 SASEGT. The CDR3 region has the DNA TGTGCCAGCAGTGGGGACAGACAAGAGACCCAGTACTTC. It codes for CASSGDRQETQYF.

This clonotype was seen repeatedly, ten times or more. The rearrangement joins TRBV6-5 to TRBJ1-5, with a weak D call TRBD1 (5 bases). Germline V gene lookup returns CDR1 MNHEY and CDR2 SVGAGI. The length of the CDR3 is 15 residues. The V end was cut by 2 bases, the J end by 3 bases, with 11 bases between. The CDR3: CASSYSRDFNQPQHF. In nucleotides, the CDR3 is TGTGCCAGCAGTTACAGCAGGGATTTCAATCAGCCCCAGCATTTT.

The rearrangement uses TRBV20-1 and TRBJ2-1; 11 positions match TRBD2. Losses at the gene ends were 2 bases for V and 4 bases for J; bases not matched to a gene: 7. Germline CDR1 DFQATT, CDR2 SNEGSKA (reference sequence). The CDR3 spans 16 residues. The CDR3 reads CSARYRTSGHYNEQFF. CDR3 DNA sequence: TGCAGTGCTAGATATCGGACTAGCGGGCATTACAATGAGCAGTTCTTC.

By share of the sample, this clonotype is medium-sized. The J gene is TRBJ2-1, the V gene TRBV10-2; 7 positions match TRBD2. Germline V CDR1 and CDR2: WSHSY, SAAADI. The CDR3 totals 16 residues. The trim removed 2 bases at V and 0 bases at J, leaving 4 bases unmatched. The CDR3: CASSEVGGSSYNEQFF. CDR3 nucleotides: TGCGCCAGCAGTGAGGTGGGAGGGAGCTCCTACAATGAGCAGTTCTTC.

The V call is TRBV27, the J call TRBJ2-3; tentatively, D is TRBD1 (6 bases). This CDR3 has 15 residues. CDR1 is MNHEY, CDR2 SMNVEV, per germline (reference sequence). V shed 5 bases and J shed 0 bases, with 12 bases lying between them. The CDR3 spells CASSLQGLSTDTQYF. The CDR3 DNA sequence: TGTGCCAGCAGTCTCCAGGGGTTGAGCACAGATACGCAGTATTTT.

This sequence joins TRBV6-1 and TRBJ2-5; 16 positions agree with TRBD2. Germline CDR1 MNHNS, CDR2 SASEGT. Trimming at V came to 3 bases and at J to 11 bases, leaving 18 bases not matched to a gene. The CDR3 length is 19 residues. In DNA form, the CDR3 reads TGTGCCAGCAGTGAGCATCTGGGACTAGCGGGAGGGGGTTACAGTGAGCAGTACTTC. Protein sequence: CASSEHLGLAGGGYSEQYF.

This chain connects TRBV20-1 to TRBJ2-1; D remains ambiguous. The V and J ends lost 2 bases and 0 bases respectively, with 11 bases between them. CDR3 length: 15 residues. CDR1 and CDR2 (germline): DFQATT, SNEGSKA (reference sequence). The CDR3 DNA reads as TGCAGTGCTAGAAGAGTACAGCGCTCCTACAATGAGCAGTTCTTC. Its translation: CSARRVQRSYNEQFF.

This clonotype was recorded a few times. The V and J genes are TRBV6-1 and TRBJ2-5; 9 bases are shared with TRBD2. The J call may not be correct, given that the DNA end is closer to TRBJ2-7. The CDR3 spans 14 residues. Germline V gene data show CDR1 as MNHNS and CDR2 as SASEGT. The CDR3 protein is CASSDGGRAYEQYF. The CDR3 DNA follows: TGTGCCAGCAGTGACGGCGGGAGGGCTTACGAGCAGTACTTC.

This clonotype has only a few counts. The V call is TRBV12-5, the J call TRBJ2-3; D is uncertain. Trimming left V 3 bases short and J 2 bases short, with 9 bases between. The CDR3 consists of 14 residues. The germline V gene encodes CDR1 LGHNT and CDR2 FRNRAP. CDR3 nucleotide sequence: TGTGCTAGTGGTTTTGCGAGGAACACAGATACGCAGTATTTT. It translates to CASGFARNTDTQYF.

This clonotype was observed a handful of times. The V and J genes are TRBV12-3 or TRBV12-4 and TRBJ2-1, with 9 bases that match TRBD2. The J call may be faulty, since TRBJ2-7 better matches the DNA end. The CDR3 spans 15 residues. The CDR3 sequence: CASSLASGSLGEQYF. Here the CDR3 DNA reads TGTGCCAGCAGTTTAGCTAGCGGGAGTCTCGGCGAGCAGTACTTC.

The V call is TRBV6-1, the J call TRBJ2-1; no firm D call. The J call is uncertain, as TRBJ2-5 better fits the DNA end. The CDR3 is 11 amino acids. CDR1 is MNHNS, CDR2 SASEGT, per germline. CDR3 in DNA: TGTGCCAGCAGTGAATGGGAGACCCAGTACTTC. This encodes CASSEWETQYF.

This clonotype is medium-sized in the sample. V gene TRBV10-2 combines with J gene TRBJ2-1; 9 bases fit TRBD2. The DNA end is more similar to TRBJ2-7, so the J call may be wrong. CDR1 and CDR2 (germline): WSHSY, SAAADI. This CDR3 contains 18 residues. The CDR3 DNA is TGCGCCAGCAGTGATACCAATAGGTGGGTAGCGGGAGCCTACGAGCAGTACTTC. It yields the protein CASSDTNRWVAGAYEQYF.

V usage is TRBV11-2 and J usage is TRBJ2-1; the D is unclear. CDR1 and CDR2 (germline): SGHAT, FQNNGV. The CDR3 is 17 residues long. The V end was cut by 3 bases, the J end by 0 bases, with 15 bases between. Here the CDR3 reads CASSLAARTSSYNEQFF. CDR3 sequence (DNA): TGTGCCAGCAGCTTGGCGGCGCGGACGAGCTCCTACAATGAGCAGTTCTTC.

The CDR3 DNA reads as TGCGCCAGCAGCCAAGGGCTAGCGACGACTCGTACCGGGGAGCTGTTTTTT. It codes for CASSQGLATTRTGELFF. This chain links TRBV4-3 with TRBJ2-2, with D perhaps matching TRBD2 (6 bases). CDR1 is LGHNA, CDR2 YSLEER, per germline. The CDR3 spans 17 residues. The V end lost 1 base, the J end lost 5 bases, and 17 bases lay between the germline ends.

Sample share makes this clonotype medium-sized. The V and J genes are TRBV27 and TRBJ2-2; D gene unclear. The V gene's germline CDR1 is MNHEY and CDR2 SMNVEV (reference sequence). The CDR3 has 17 amino acids. The V end was cut by 0 bases, the J end by 5 bases, with 16 bases between. The CDR3 sequence is CASSLSPRRARTGELFF. The CDR3 DNA sequence: TGTGCCAGCAGTTTATCCCCCCGGCGAGCTAGGACCGGGGAGCTGTTTTTT.

This clonotype was counted between two and nine times. The chain combines TRBV3-1 with TRBJ2-1; TRBD2 is a possible D gene (6 bases). This CDR3 is 15 amino acids long. In germline, CDR1 is LGHDT, CDR2 YNNKEL (reference sequence). Between the trimmed V and J ends, which lost 3 bases and 9 bases, there was a span of 18 bases. Written as DNA, the CDR3 is TGTGCCAGCAGCCAGGGACTCCCCATGGGGGTTGAGCAGTTCTTC. It codes for CASSQGLPMGVEQFF.

The chain carries TRBV14 and TRBJ2-4; D remains ambiguous. Germline V gene lookup returns CDR1 SGHDN and CDR2 FVKESK. The CDR3 sequence is 12 residues long. V lost 1 base to trimming and J lost 10 bases, with 8 bases between them. The CDR3 sequence: CASSQGQAIQYF. The DNA for the CDR3 is TGTGCCAGCAGCCAAGGTCAGGCGATTCAGTACTTC.

CDR3 loop: CASRQGPLLDTQYF. The CDR3 DNA is TGTGCCAGCCGACAGGGGCCCCTTTTGGATACGCAGTATTTT. The genes are TRBV6-1 and TRBJ2-3; 8 bases map to TRBD1. With V trimmed by 8 bases and J by 6 bases, 10 bases remained unmatched. Germline CDR1 is MNHNS and CDR2 is SASEGT. The length of the CDR3 is 14 residues.

This clonotype was counted many times. This rearrangement joins TRBV14 to TRBJ2-1, with D tentatively TRBD1 or TRBD2 (5 bases each). The CDR3 consists of 14 residues. CDR1 and CDR2 (germline): SGHDN, FVKESK. Trimming left V 1 base short and J 14 bases short, with 18 bases between. CDR3 in amino acids: CASSQVQGSVGKFF. CDR3 in DNA: TGTGCCAGCAGCCAAGTTCAGGGTTCGGTCGGGAAGTTCTTC.

V is TRBV6-1 and J is TRBJ1-2, with 9 positions matching TRBD1. CDR1 is MNHNS, CDR2 SASEGT, per germline. The CDR3 runs to 12 residues. The V and J ends lost 6 bases and 7 bases, in that order; junction bases with no gene match: 3. This chain's CDR3 is CASRTGGGGYTF. CDR3 DNA: TGTGCCAGCAGGACAGGGGGAGGTGGCTACACCTTC.

The chain joins TRBV6-8 to TRBJ2-1, with D hard to call. The better agreement between TRBJ2-5 and the DNA end casts doubt on the J call. The CDR3 totals 15 residues. CDR1 and CDR2 from the germline V gene are MNHGY and SAAAGT. The CDR3 sequence: CASSYSMGFQETQYF. In nucleotides, the CDR3 is TGTGCCAGCAGTTACTCGATGGGGTTTCAAGAGACCCAGTACTTC.

This clonotype ranks as medium-sized (0.01 to 0.1%). This chain joins TRBV6-1 and TRBJ2-1; TRBD2 agrees at 10 bases. Germline V gene data show CDR1 as MNHNS and CDR2 as SASEGT. The CDR3 spans 15 residues. Trimming removed 6 bases from V and 5 bases from J; junction bases left unmatched: 7. CDR3 in amino acids: CASSSTSGLHNEQFF. DNA for the CDR3: TGTGCCAGCAGCTCGACTAGCGGGCTTCACAATGAGCAGTTCTTC.

This clonotype is medium-sized by share. This chain links TRBV6-1 with TRBJ2-3; TRBD1 matches 9 bases. The CDR3 is 15 amino acids. From germline, CDR1 is MNHNS and CDR2 SASEGT. The V and J ends lost 5 bases and 3 bases, in that order; junction bases with no gene match: 6. The CDR3 DNA follows: TGTGCCAGCAGTCGCCCGGGACAGGGTACAGATACGCAGTATTTT. Translating gives CASSRPGQGTDTQYF.

J is TRBJ2-1 and V is TRBV12-3 or TRBV12-4; D is unclear. Trimming removed 5 bases at V and 8 bases at J, with 13 bases between. The CDR3 covers 13 residues. CDR3 in DNA: TGTGCCAGCAGTAGGTTCGGGTCGGATGAGCAGTTCTTC. Its protein product is CASSRFGSDEQFF.

The V call is TRBV5-5, the J call TRBJ2-5; D ambiguous. The germline CDR1 and CDR2 sequences are SGHKS and YYEKEE (reference sequence). CDR3 length: 14 residues. Trimming cost V 0 bases and J 5 bases, with 11 bases left between them. The CDR3 DNA reads as TGTGCCAGCAGCTTGGAGGGCTTAAGGGAGACCCAGTACTTC. Protein: CASSLEGLRETQYF. The variable domain in full, completed from reference TRBV5-5 and TRBJ2-5, reads DAGVTQSPTHLIKTRGQQVTLRCSPISGHKSVSWYQQVLGQGPQFIFQYYEKEERGRGNFPDRFSARQFPNYSSELNVNALLLGDSALYLCASSLEGLRETQYFGPGTRLLVL.